This T cell receptor beta chain was obtained from a study of cytomegalovirus exposure and HLA in healthy donors. V gave up 7 bases and J gave up 6 bases, with 12 bases separating them. Germline V CDR1 and CDR2: MDHEN, SYDVKM. The CDR3 extends over 12 amino acids. PCR involved 60 Vbeta and 13 Jbeta primers. Clones were sequenced by immunoSEQ multiplex PCR, and TCRdb holds only the in-frame ones, with some missing. The table lists about 160,000 clones, about two thirds of them singletons. The receptor was derived from a woman younger than 45 in good health and CMV-seronegative. Sequences were obtained from PBMCs. The rearrangement links TRBV28 to TRBJ1-2; tentative D call: TRBD1 (5 bases). The CDR3 is CASTSGVHGYTF. The CDR3 coding sequence is TGTGCCAGCACCTCGGGGGTCCATGGCTACACCTTC.